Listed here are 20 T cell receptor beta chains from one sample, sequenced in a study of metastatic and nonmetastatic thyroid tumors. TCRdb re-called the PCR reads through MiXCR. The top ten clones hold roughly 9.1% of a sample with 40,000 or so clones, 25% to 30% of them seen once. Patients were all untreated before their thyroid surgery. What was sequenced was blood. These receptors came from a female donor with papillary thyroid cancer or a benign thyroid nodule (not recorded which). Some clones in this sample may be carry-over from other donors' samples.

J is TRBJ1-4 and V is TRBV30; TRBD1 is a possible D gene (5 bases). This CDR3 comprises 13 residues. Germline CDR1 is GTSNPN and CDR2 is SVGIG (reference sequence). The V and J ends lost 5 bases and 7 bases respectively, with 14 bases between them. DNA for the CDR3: TGTGCCTGGGGACCACTAAGGGGTGAAAAACTGTTTTTT. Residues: CAWGPLRGEKLFF.

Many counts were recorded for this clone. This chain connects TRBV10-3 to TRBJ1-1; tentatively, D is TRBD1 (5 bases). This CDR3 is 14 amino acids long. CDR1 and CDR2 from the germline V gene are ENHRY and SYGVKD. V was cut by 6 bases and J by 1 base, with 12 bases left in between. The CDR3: CAIRGTYENTEAFF. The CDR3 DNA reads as TGTGCCATCAGGGGGACCTACGAGAACACTGAAGCTTTCTTT.

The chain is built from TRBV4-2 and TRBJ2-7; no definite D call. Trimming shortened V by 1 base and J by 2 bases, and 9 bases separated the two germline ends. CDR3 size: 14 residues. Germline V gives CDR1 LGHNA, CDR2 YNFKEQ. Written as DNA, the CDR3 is TGTGCCAGCAGCCAAGCCGACCTTGCCTACGAGCAGTACTTC. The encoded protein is CASSQADLAYEQYF.

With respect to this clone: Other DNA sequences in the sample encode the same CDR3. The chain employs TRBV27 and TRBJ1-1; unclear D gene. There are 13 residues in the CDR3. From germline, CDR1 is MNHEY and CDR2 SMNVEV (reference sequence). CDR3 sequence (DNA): TGTGCTAGCGTTCCCCTCCTACGGGAGGAAGCTTTCTTT. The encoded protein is CASVPLLREEAFF.

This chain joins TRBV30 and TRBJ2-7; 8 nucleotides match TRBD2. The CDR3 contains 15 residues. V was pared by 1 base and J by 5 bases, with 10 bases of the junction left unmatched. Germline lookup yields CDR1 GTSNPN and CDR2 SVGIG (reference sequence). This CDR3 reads CAWSESGSPRDEQYF. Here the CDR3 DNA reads TGTGCCTGGAGTGAGAGCGGGAGTCCCCGTGACGAGCAGTACTTC.

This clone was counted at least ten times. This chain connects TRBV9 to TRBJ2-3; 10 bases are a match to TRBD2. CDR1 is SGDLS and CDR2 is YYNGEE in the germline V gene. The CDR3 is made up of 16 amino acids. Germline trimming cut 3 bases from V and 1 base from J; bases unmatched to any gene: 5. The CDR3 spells CASSGGTSDGTDTQYF. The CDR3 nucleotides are TGTGCCAGCAGCGGAGGGACTAGCGATGGCACAGATACGCAGTATTTT.

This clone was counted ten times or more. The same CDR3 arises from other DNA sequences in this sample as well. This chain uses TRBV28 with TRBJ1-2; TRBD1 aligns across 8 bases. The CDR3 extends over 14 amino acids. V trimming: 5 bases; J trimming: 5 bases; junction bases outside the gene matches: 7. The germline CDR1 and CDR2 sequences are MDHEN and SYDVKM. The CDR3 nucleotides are TGTGCCAGCAGTAGAGGGACAGGCCGATATGGCTACACCTTC. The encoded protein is CASSRGTGRYGYTF.

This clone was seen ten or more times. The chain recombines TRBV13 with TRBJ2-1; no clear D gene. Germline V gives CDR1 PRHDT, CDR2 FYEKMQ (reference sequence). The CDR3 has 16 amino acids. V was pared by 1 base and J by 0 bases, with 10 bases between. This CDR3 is CASSLVRSSSYNEQFF. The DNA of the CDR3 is TGTGCCAGCAGCTTAGTTCGGTCTAGCTCCTACAATGAGCAGTTCTTC. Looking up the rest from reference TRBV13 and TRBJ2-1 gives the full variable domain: AAGVIQSPRHLIKEKRETATLKCYPIPRHDTVYWYQQGPGQDPQFLISFYEKMQSDKGSIPDRFSAQQFSDYHSELNMSSLELGDSALYFCASSLVRSSSYNEQFFGPGTRLTVL.

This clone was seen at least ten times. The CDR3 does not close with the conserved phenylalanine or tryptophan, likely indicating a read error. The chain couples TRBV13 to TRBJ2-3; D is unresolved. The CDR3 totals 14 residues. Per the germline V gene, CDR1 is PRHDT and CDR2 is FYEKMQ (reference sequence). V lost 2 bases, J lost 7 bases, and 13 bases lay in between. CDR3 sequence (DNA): TGTGCCAGCAGCTTAAGCGTCGGCAAGCATACGCAGTATCTT. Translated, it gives CASSLSVGKHTQYL.

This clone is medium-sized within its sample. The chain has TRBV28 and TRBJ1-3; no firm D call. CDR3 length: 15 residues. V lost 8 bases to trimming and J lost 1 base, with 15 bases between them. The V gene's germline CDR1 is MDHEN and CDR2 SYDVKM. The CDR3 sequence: CASAWAGSSGNTIYF. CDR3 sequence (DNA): TGTGCCAGCGCGTGGGCAGGTTCTTCTGGAAACACCATATATTTT.

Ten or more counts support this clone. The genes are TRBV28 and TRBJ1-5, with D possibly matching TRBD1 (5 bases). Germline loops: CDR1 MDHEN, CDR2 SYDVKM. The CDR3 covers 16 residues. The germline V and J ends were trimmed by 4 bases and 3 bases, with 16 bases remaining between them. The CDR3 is CASSYRSLSFNQPQHF. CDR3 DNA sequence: TGTGCCAGCAGTTACAGGTCCCTTTCGTTCAATCAGCCCCAGCATTTT.

CDR3 nucleotides: TGTGCCAGCATCCCCCCCCGGACTTTAAGCTTCTATGGCTACACCTTC. Translating gives CASIPPRTLSFYGYTF. The rearrangement links TRBV11-2 to TRBJ1-2; D gene uncertain. There are 16 residues in the CDR3. Germline assignment: CDR1 SGHAT and CDR2 FQNNGV. Trimming took 7 bases from V and 4 from J, leaving 22 bases between them.

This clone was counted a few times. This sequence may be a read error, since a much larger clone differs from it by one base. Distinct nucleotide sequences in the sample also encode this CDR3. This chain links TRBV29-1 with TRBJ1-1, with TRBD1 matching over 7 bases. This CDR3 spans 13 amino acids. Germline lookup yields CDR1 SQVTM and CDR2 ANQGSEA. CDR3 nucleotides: TGCAGCGTGTCCCAGACAGGGAACACTGAGGCTTTCTTT. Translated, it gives CSVSQTGNTEAFF. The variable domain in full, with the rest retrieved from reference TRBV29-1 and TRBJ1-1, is SAVISQKPSRDICQRGTSLTIQCQVDSQVTMMFWYRQQPGQSLTLIATANQGSEATYESGFVIDKFPISRPNLTFSTLTVSNMSPEDSSIYLCSVSQTGNTEAFFGQGTRLTVV.

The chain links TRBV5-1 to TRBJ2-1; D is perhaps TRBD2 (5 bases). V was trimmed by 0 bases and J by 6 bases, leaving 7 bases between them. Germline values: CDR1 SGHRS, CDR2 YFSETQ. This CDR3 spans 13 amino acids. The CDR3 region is CASSLAGINEQFF. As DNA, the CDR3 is TGCGCCAGCAGCTTGGCCGGGATCAATGAGCAGTTCTTC.

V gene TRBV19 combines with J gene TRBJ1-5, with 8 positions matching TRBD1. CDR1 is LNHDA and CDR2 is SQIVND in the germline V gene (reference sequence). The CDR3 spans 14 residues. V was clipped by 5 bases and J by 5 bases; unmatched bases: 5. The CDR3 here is CASSLTGGDQPQHF. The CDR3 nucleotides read TGTGCCAGTAGTCTCACAGGGGGGGATCAGCCCCAGCATTTT. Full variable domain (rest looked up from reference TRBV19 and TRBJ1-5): DGGITQSPKYLFRKEGQNVTLSCEQNLNHDAMYWYRQDPGQGLRLIYYSQIVNDFQKGDIAEGYSVSREKKESFPLTVTSAQKNPTAFYLCASSLTGGDQPQHFGDGTRLSIL.

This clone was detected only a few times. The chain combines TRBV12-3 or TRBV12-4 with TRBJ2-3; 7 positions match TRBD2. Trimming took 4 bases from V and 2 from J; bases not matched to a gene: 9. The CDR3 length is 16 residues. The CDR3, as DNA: TGTGCCAGCAGTTCTCGACCGGGAGGTATCACAGATACGCAGTATTTT. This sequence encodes CASSSRPGGITDTQYF.

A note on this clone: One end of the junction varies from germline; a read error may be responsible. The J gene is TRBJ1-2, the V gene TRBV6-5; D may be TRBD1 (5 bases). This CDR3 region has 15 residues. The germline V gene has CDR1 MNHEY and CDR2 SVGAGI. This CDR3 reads CAISYSGQGVYCYTF. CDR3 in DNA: TGTGCCATCAGTTACTCTGGGCAGGGAGTATATTGCTACACCTTC.

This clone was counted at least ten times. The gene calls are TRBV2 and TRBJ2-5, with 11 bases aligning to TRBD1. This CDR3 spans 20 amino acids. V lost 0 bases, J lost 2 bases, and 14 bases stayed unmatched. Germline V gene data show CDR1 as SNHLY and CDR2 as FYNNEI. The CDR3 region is CASSEARLRTGTGGQETQYF. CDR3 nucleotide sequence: TGTGCCAGCAGTGAAGCCCGATTAAGGACCGGGACAGGGGGGCAAGAGACCCAGTACTTC.

The CDR3 loop reads CASSLFVQGASKTYEQYF. CDR3 sequence (DNA): TGTGCCAGCAGTTTATTTGTACAGGGGGCGAGTAAAACCTACGAGCAGTACTTC. The genes are TRBV28 and TRBJ2-7; 9 bases are shared with TRBD1. The J segment lost 2 bases and the V segment lost 1 base, leaving 12 bases of the junction unmatched. CDR1 and CDR2 (germline): MDHEN, SYDVKM. This CDR3 has 18 residues.

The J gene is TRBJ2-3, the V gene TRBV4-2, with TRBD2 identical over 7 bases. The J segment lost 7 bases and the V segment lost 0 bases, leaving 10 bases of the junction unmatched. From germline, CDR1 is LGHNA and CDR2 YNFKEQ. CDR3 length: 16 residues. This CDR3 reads CASSQEGLAEPYTQYF. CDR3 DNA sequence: TGTGCCAGCAGCCAAGAGGGTCTAGCGGAGCCATATACGCAGTATTTT.